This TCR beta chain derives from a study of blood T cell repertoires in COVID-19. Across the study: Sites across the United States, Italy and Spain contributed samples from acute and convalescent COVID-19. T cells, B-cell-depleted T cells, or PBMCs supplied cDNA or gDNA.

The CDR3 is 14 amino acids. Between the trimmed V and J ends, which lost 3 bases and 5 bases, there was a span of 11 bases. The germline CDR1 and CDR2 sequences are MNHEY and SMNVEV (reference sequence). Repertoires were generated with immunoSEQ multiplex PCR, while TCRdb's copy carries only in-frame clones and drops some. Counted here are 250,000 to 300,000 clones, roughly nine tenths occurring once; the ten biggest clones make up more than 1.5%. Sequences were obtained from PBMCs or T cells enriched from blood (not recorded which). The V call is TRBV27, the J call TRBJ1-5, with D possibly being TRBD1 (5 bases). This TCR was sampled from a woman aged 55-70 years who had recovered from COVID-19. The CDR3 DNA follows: TGTGCCAGCAGTTTCGGGGGGTCCCATCAGCCCCAGCATTTT. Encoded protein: CASSFGGSHQPQHF.